Given below is one T cell receptor (beta chain) in context. No antigen is known for it. These data originate in a study of T cell responses to AZD1222 COVID-19 vaccine. Germline V lookup: CDR1 SGHTA, CDR2 FQGNSA. The ends lost 4 bases at V and 2 bases at J; junction bases unmatched: 3. This CDR3 is built from 14 residues. Regarding the study as a whole: Scientists sampled the repertoires only once the peak T cell response had passed. Two doses of AZD1222 preceded a rise in Spike-specific TCR breadth and depth.

TCRdb's copy holds only in-frame clones and misses some; the assay was immunoSEQ multiplex PCR. The sample has approximately 150,000 clones; more than 90% are singletons. This sample comprised peripheral blood, obtained 28 days after the second AZD1222 dose. The chain has TRBV7-2 and TRBJ2-3, with 7 positions matching TRBD2. The receptor was isolated from an adult who received the AZD1222 COVID-19 vaccine. The CDR3 protein is CASSSQRDTDTQYF. In DNA form, the CDR3 reads TGTGCCAGCAGCTCGCAGCGGGACACAGATACGCAGTATTTT.